This T cell receptor (beta chain) was sequenced during a study of T cells in Graves' hyperthyroidism and ophthalmopathy. V shed 3 bases, J shed 6 bases, and the junction held 7 bases outside the gene matches. The CDR3 has 13 amino acids. The V gene's germline CDR1 is SQVTM and CDR2 ANQGSEA. Patients having uncontrolled infection, another autoimmune disease, pregnancy or lactation were not included. Study conclusions and caveats: Ophthalmopathy, which appeared later, was predicted by the model a median 6.5 months before onset. A model built on 13 V-J features separated ophthalmopathy from stable hyperthyroidism. Most thyroid clonotypes expanded above 0.001 were also detected in blood.

Regarding this clonotype: What it binds is unknown.

Researchers amplified the TCR beta CDR3 regions from RNA transcripts. HTBI primers were employed in a first-round RT-PCR of the TCR CDR3. MiXCR, run by TCRdb on the multiplex PCR reads, gives a single entry per CDR3 protein. The data contain approximately 640,000 distinct CDR3 sequences, 45% of them singletons. This clonotype originated in an adult man with Graves' disease, either hyperthyroidism or ophthalmopathy (not recorded which). Input material: peripheral blood or thyroid tissue (not recorded which). The chain carries TRBV29-1 and TRBJ2-7, with 8 positions matching TRBD1. The CDR3 coding sequence is TGCAGCGTTGATATCCTACAGGGGGGCGAGCAGTACTTC. Translation gives CSVDILQGGEQYF.